This T cell receptor beta chain emerged from a study of blood T cell repertoires in COVID-19. On the study more broadly: Some COVID-19 samples were acute and others convalescent; all came from the United States, Italy and Spain. Sample material is recorded as cDNA or gDNA derived from T cells, B-cell-depleted T cells, or PBMCs.

The CDR3 sequence is 15 residues long. The V end was cut by 4 bases, the J end by 5 bases, with 15 bases between. Germline V gene sequence: CDR1 SGHRS, CDR2 YFSETQ. Repertoires were generated with immunoSEQ multiplex PCR, while TCRdb's copy carries only in-frame clones and drops some. This table has roughly 74,000 clones, roughly 86% appearing once. The chain links TRBV5-1 to TRBJ2-2; D might be TRBD2 (5 bases). The sample was peripheral blood. This sequence was found in a man in his 70s with acute or convalescent COVID-19. The CDR3, as DNA: TGCGCCAGCAGCCGGACTCCCGCCAGGACCGGGGAGCTGTTTTTT. Translating gives CASSRTPARTGELFF.